The next 2 T cell receptor beta chains were all read from a single sample in a study of control samples from healthy donors and cancer patients. Assay: immunoSEQ multiplex PCR; the TCRdb copy retains only in-frame clones and omits some. This repertoire shows roughly 100,000 clones, 92% found once; its top ten account for about 2.5%. The sequenced material came from blood. The origin of the receptors is a woman aged 18-29 years in good health.

V gene TRBV7-9 combines with J gene TRBJ1-1, with D uncertain. The CDR3 runs 14 residues. Trimming shortened V by 5 bases and J by 2 bases, and 12 bases separated the two germline ends. Looked up from germline, CDR1 is SEHNR and CDR2 is FQNEAQ (reference sequence). The CDR3 sequence: CASSPPAVNTEAFF. CDR3 DNA sequence: TGTGCCAGCAGCCCTCCCGCGGTAAACACTGAAGCTTTCTTT.

The chain carries TRBV24-1 and TRBJ2-4; D may be TRBD1 (6 bases). V dropped 3 bases and J dropped 2 bases, with 10 bases sitting between them. In germline, CDR1 is KGHDR, CDR2 SFDVKD. This CDR3 is built from 15 residues. In DNA, the CDR3 is TGTGCCACCAGTGATCCCACAGGGCCCAAAAACATTCAGTACTTC. Protein: CATSDPTGPKNIQYF.